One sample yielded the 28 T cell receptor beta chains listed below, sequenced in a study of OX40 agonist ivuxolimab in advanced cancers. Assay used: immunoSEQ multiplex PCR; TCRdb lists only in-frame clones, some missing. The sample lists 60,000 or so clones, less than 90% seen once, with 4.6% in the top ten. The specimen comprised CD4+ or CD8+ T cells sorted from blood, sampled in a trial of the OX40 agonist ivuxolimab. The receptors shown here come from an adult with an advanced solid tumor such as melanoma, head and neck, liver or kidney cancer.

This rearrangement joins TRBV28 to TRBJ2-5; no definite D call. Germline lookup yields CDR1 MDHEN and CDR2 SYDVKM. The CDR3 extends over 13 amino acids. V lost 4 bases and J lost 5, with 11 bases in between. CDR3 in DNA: TGTGCCAGCAGTTCCCCCAGTGCTGAGACCCAGTACTTC. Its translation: CASSSPSAETQYF.

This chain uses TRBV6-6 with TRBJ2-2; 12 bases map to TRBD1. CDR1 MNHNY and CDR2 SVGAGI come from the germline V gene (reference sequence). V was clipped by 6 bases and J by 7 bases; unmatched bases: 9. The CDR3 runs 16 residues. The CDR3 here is CASSQTGTGGIGELFF. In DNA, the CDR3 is TGTGCCAGCAGCCAAACCGGGACAGGGGGCATCGGGGAGCTGTTTTTT.

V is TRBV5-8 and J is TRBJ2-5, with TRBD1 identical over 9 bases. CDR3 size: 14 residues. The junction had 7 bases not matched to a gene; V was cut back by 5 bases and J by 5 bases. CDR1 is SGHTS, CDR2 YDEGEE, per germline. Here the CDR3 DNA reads TGTGCCAGCAGTTCCGGGACAGGGATGGAGACCCAGTACTTC. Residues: CASSSGTGMETQYF.

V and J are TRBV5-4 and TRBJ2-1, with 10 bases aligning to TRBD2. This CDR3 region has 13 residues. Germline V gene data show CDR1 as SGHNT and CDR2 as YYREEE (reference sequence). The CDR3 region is CVSKLAGHNEQFF. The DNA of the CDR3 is TGTGTGAGCAAACTAGCGGGGCACAATGAGCAGTTCTTC.

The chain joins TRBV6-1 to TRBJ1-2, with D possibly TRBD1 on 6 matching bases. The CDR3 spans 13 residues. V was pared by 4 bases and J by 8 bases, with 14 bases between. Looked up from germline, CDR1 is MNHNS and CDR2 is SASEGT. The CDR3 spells CASSGIQGRGYTF. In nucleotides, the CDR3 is TGTGCCAGCAGTGGTATACAGGGTAGAGGCTACACCTTC.

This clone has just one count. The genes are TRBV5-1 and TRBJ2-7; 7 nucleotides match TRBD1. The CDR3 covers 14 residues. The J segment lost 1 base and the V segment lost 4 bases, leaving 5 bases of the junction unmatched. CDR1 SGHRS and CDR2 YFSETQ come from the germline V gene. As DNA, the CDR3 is TGCGCCAGCAGCCTAGGGACAGCTTCCTACGAGCAGTACTTC. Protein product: CASSLGTASYEQYF.

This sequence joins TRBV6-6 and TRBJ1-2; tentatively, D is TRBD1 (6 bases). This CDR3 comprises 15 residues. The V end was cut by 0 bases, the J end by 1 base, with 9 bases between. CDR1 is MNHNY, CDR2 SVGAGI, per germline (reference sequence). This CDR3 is CASSYSAGDNYGYTF. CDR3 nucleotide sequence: TGTGCCAGCAGTTACTCGGCAGGGGATAACTATGGCTACACCTTC.

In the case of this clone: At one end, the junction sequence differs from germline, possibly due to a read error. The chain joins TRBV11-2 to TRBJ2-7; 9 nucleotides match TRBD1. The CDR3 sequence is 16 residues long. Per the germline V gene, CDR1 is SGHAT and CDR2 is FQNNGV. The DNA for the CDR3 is TGTGCCAGCAGCTTGGGACAGGGTTTGTCTGGGTACGAGCAGTGCTTC. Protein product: CASSLGQGLSGYEQCF. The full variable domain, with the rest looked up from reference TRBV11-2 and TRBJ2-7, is EAGVAQSPRYKIIEKRQSVAFWCNPISGHATLYWYQQILGQGPKLLIQFQNNGVVDDSQLPKDRFSAERLKGVDSTLKIQPAKLEDSAVYLCASSLGQGLSGYEQCFGPGTRLTVT.

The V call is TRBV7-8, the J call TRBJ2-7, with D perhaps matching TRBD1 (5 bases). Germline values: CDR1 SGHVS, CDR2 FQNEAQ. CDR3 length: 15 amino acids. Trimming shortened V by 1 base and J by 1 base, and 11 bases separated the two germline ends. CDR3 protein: CASSLVLGDSYEQYF. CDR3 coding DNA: TGTGCCAGCAGCTTAGTTCTAGGGGATTCCTACGAGCAGTACTTC.

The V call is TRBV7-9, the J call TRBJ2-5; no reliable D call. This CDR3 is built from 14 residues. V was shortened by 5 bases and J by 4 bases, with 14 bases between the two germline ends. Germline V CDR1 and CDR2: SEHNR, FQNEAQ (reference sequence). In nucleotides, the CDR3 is TGTGCCAGCAGCCCCCCCCCATCGCGAGAGACCCAGTACTTC. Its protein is CASSPPPSRETQYF.

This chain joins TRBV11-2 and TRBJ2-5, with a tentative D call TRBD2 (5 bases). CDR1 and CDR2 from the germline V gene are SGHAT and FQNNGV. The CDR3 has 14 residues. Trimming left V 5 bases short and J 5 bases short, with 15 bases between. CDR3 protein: CASSTPTSAETQYF. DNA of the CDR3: TGTGCCAGCAGCACTCCAACTAGTGCGGAGACCCAGTACTTC. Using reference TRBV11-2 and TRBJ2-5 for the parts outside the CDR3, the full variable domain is EAGVAQSPRYKIIEKRQSVAFWCNPISGHATLYWYQQILGQGPKLLIQFQNNGVVDDSQLPKDRFSAERLKGVDSTLKIQPAKLEDSAVYLCASSTPTSAETQYFGPGTRLLVL.

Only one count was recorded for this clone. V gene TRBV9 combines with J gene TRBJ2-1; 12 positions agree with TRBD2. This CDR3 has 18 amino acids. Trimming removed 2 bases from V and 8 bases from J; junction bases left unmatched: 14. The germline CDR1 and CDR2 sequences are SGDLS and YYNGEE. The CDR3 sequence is CASSVDRLAGAAGDEQFF. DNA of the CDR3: TGTGCCAGCAGCGTCGATAGACTAGCGGGAGCCGCAGGCGATGAGCAGTTCTTC.

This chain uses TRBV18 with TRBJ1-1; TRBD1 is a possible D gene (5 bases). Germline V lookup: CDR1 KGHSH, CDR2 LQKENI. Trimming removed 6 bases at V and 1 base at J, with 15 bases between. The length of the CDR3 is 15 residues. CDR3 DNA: TGTGCCAGCTCCCCCTCAGGGCGGGAGAACACTGAAGCTTTCTTT. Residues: CASSPSGRENTEAFF.

This chain's CDR3 is CSVVGQDNQPQHF. As DNA, the CDR3 is TGCAGCGTTGTAGGTCAGGACAATCAGCCCCAGCATTTT. V is TRBV29-1 and J is TRBJ1-5; unclear D gene. Germline-derived CDR1 and CDR2 are SQVTM and ANQGSEA. The CDR3 has 13 amino acids. Trimming took 4 bases from V and 3 from J, leaving 10 bases between them.

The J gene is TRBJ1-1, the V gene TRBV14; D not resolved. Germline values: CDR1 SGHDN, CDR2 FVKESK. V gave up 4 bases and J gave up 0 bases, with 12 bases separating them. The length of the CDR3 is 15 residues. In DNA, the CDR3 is TGTGCCAGCAGCCCCTGGGCGAGATTGAACACTGAAGCTTTCTTT. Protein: CASSPWARLNTEAFF.

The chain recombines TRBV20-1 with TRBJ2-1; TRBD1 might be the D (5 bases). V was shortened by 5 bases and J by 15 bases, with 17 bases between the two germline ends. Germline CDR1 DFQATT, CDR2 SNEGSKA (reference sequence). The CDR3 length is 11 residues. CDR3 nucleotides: TGCAGTGCTGACGACTTGGGGCGGTGGTTCTTC. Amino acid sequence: CSADDLGRWFF.

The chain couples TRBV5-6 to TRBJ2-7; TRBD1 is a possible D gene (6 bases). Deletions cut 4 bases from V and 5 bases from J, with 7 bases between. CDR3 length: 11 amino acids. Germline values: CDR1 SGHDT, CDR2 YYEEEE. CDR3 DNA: TGTGCCAGCAGCCGACAGGACGAGCAGTACTTC. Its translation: CASSRQDEQYF.

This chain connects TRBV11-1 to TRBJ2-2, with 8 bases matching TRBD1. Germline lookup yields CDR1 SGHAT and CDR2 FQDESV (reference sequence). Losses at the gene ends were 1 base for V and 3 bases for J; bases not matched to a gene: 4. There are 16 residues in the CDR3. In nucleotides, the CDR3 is TGTGCCAGCAGCTTAGGAAAACAGGGGGACACCGGGGAGCTGTTTTTT. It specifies CASSLGKQGDTGELFF.

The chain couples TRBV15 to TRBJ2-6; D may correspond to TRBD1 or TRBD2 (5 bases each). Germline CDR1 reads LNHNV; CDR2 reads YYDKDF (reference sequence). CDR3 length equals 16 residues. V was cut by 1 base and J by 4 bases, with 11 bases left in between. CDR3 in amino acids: CATSRGGSQGANVLTF. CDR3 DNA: TGTGCCACCAGCAGAGGGGGGTCGCAGGGGGCCAACGTCCTGACTTTC.

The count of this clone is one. The CDR3 DNA reads as TGTGCCAGCAGCTGGGACAGGGGACCAGATACGCAGTATTTT. Protein product: CASSWDRGPDTQYF. The J gene is TRBJ2-3, the V gene TRBV28; 10 nucleotides match TRBD1. The germline V gene has CDR1 MDHEN and CDR2 SYDVKM. Germline trimming cut 6 bases from V and 4 bases from J; bases unmatched to any gene: 4. This CDR3 spans 14 amino acids.

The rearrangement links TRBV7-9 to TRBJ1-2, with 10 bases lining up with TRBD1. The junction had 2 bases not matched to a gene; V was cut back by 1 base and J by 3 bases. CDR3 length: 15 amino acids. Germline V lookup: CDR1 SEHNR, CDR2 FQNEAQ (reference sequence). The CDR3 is CASSLGQGADYGYTF. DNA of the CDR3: TGTGCCAGCAGCTTAGGACAGGGGGCAGACTATGGCTACACCTTC. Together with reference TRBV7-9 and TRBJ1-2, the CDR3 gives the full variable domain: DTGVSQNPRHKITKRGQNVTFRCDPISEHNRLYWYRQTLGQGPEFLTYFQNEAQLEKSRLLSDRFSAERPKGSFSTLEIQRTEQGDSAMYLCASSLGQGADYGYTFGSGTRLTVV.

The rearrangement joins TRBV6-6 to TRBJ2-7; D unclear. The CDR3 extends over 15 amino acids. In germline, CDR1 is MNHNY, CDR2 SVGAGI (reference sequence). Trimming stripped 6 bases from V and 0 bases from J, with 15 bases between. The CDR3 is CASSLGPILSYEQYF. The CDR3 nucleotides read TGTGCCAGCAGCCTCGGACCGATACTCTCCTACGAGCAGTACTTC.

This CDR3 reads CATSRDPTGYGYTF. For the CDR3, the DNA is TGTGCCACCAGCAGAGATCCTACGGGCTATGGCTACACCTTC. This chain joins TRBV15 and TRBJ1-2, with no clear D. CDR3 length: 14 amino acids. V was cut by 0 bases and J by 4 bases, with 9 bases left in between. CDR1 and CDR2 (germline): LNHNV, YYDKDF (reference sequence).

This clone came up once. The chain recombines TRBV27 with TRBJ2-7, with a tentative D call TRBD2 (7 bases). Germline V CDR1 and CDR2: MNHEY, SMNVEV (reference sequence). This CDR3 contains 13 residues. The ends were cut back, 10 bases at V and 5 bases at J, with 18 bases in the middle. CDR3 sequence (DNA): TGTGCCACCCGATCTCGGGGGGCCCACGAGCAGTACTTC. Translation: CATRSRGAHEQYF.

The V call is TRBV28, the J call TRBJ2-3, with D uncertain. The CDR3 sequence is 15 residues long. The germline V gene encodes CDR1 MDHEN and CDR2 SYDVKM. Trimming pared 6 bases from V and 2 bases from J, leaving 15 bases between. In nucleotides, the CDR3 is TGTGCCAGCAGCACGGCAAAAGGCTTCACAGATACGCAGTATTTT. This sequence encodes CASSTAKGFTDTQYF.

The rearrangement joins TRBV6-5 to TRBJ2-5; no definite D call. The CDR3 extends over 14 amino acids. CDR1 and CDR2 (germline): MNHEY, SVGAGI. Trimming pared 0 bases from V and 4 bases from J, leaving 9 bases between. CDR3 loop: CASSYSPGRETQYF. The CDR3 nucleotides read TGTGCCAGCAGTTACTCACCAGGAAGAGAGACCCAGTACTTC.

In DNA form, the CDR3 reads TGCGCCAGCAGCCAAGATTACGGCAGTTTTTACTACGAGCAGTACTTC. As protein: CASSQDYGSFYYEQYF. The chain has TRBV4-1 and TRBJ2-7; the D is unclear. V shed 0 bases and J shed 3 bases, with 15 bases lying between them. CDR1 is MGHRA, CDR2 YSYEKL, per germline. The CDR3 is 16 amino acids.

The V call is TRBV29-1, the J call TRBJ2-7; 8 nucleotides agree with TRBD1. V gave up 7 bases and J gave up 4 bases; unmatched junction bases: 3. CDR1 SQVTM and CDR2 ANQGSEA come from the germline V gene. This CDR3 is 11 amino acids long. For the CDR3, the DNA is TGCAGCGGCAGGGGGCAGTACGAGCAGTACTTC. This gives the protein CSGRGQYEQYF.